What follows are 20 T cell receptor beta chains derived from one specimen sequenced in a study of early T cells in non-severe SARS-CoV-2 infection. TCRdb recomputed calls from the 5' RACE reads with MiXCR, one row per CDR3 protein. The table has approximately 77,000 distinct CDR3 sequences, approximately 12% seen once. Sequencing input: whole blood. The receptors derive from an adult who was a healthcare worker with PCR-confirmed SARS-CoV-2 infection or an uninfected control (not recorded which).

CDR3 nucleotide sequence: TGCAGCGTGCCCAACCTGGGGGGACTAGCGGGAGGGGTTGAGCAGTTCTTC. Its translation: CSVPNLGGLAGGVEQFF. The chain combines TRBV29-1 with TRBJ2-1; 16 bases match TRBD2. Germline lookup yields CDR1 SQVTM and CDR2 ANQGSEA. The CDR3 extends over 17 amino acids. V dropped 6 bases and J dropped 9; count of bases not matched to a gene: 14.

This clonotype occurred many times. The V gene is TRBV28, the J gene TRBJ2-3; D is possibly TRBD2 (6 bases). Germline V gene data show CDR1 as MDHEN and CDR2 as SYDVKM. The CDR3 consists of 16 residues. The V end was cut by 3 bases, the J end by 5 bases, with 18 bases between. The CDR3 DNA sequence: TGTGCCAGCAGTTTTTCGAGCCGGGAGTACGGAGATACGCAGTATTTT. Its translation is CASSFSSREYGDTQYF. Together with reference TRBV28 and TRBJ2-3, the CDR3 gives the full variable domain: DVKVTQSSRYLVKRTGEKVFLECVQDMDHENMFWYRQDPGLGLRLIYFSYDVKMKEKGDIPEGYSVSREKKERFSLILESASTNQTSMYLCASSFSSREYGDTQYFGPGTRLTVL.

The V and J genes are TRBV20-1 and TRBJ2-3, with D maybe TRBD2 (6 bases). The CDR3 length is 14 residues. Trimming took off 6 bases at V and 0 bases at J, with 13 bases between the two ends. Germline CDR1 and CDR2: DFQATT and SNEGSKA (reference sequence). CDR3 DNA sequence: TGCAGTGCCGGGGGAGCGGTTAGCACAGATACGCAGTATTTT. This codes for CSAGGAVSTDTQYF.

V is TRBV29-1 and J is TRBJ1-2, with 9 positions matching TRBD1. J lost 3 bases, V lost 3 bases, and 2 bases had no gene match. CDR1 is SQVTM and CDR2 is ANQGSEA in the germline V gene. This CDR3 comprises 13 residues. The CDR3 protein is CSVDRQGDYGYTF. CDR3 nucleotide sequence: TGCAGCGTTGACCGACAGGGGGACTATGGCTACACCTTC. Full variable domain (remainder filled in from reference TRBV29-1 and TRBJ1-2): SAVISQKPSRDICQRGTSLTIQCQVDSQVTMMFWYRQQPGQSLTLIATANQGSEATYESGFVIDKFPISRPNLTFSTLTVSNMSPEDSSIYLCSVDRQGDYGYTFGSGTRLTVV.

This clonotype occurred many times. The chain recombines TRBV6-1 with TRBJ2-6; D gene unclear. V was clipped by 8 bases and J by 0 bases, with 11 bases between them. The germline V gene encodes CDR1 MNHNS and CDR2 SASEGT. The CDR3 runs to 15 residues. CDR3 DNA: TGTGCCAGCCAGGAAGAGCCCTCTGGGGCCAACGTCCTGACTTTC. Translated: CASQEEPSGANVLTF.

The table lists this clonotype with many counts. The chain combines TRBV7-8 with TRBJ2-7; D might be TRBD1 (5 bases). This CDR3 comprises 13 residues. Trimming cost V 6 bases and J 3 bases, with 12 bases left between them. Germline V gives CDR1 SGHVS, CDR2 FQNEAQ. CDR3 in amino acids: CASSRETVYEQYF. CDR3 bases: TGTGCCAGCAGTCGAGAGACAGTCTACGAGCAGTACTTC. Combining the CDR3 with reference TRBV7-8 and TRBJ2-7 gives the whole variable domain GAGVSQSPRYKVAKRGQDVALRCDPISGHVSLFWYQQALGQGPEFLTYFQNEAQLDKSGLPSDRFFAERPEGSVSTLKIQRTQQEDSAVYLCASSRETVYEQYFGPGTRLTVT.

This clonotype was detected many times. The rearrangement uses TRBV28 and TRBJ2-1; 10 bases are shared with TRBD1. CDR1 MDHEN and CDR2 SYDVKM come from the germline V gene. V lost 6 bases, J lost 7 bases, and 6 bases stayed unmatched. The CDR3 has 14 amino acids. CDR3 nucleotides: TGTGCCAGCAGCGGGACAGGGGTATGGAATGAGCAGTTCTTC. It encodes CASSGTGVWNEQFF.

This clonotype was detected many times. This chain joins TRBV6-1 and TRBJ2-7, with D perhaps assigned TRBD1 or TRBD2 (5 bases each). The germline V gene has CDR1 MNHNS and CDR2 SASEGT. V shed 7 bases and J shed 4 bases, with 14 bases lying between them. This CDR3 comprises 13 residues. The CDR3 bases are TGTGCCAGCAACGAACACAGGACTTACGAGCAGTACTTC. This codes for CASNEHRTYEQYF.

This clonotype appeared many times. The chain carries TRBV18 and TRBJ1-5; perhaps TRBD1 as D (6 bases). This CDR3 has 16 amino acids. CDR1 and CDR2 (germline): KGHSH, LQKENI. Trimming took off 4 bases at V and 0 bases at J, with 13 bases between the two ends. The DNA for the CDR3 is TGTGCCAGCTCACAGTCCAGGGGATTTAGCAATCAGCCCCAGCATTTT. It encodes CASSQSRGFSNQPQHF.

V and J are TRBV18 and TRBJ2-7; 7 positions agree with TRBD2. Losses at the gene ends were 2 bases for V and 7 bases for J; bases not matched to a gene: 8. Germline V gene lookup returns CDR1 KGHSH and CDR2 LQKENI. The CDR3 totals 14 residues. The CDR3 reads CASSPGAGVGEQYF. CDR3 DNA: TGTGCCAGCTCACCAGGGGCGGGAGTTGGTGAGCAGTACTTC.

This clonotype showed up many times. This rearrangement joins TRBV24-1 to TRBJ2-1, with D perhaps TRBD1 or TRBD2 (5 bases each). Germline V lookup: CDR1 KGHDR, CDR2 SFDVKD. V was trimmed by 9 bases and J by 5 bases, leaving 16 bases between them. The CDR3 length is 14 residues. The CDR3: CATADVGVHNEQFF. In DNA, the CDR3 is TGTGCCACCGCGGACGTGGGGGTCCACAATGAGCAGTTCTTC.

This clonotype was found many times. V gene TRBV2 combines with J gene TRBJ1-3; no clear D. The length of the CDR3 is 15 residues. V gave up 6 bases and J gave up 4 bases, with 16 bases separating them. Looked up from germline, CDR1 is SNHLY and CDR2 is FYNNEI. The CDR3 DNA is TGTGCCAGCAGGGATCGACGCCTTGGGGGAAACACCATATATTTT. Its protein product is CASRDRRLGGNTIYF.

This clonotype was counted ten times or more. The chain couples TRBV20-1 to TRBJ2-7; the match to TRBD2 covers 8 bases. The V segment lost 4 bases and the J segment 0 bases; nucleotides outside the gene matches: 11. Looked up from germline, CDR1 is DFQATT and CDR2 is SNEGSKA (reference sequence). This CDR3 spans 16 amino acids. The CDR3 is CSATGLAGLYSYEQYF. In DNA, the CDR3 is TGCAGTGCTACGGGGTTAGCGGGATTATACTCCTACGAGCAGTACTTC.

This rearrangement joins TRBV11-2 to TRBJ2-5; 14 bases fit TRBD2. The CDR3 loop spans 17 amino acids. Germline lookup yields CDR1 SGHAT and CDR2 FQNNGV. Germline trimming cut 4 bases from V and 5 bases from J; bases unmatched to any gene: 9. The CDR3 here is CASSYKSGLAGEETQYF. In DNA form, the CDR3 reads TGTGCCAGCAGCTATAAATCGGGACTAGCGGGAGAGGAGACCCAGTACTTC.

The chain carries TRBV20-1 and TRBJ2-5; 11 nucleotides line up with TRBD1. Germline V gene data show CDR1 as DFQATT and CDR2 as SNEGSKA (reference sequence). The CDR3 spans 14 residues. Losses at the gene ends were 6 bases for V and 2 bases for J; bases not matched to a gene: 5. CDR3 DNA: TGCAGTGCCCGGGACAGGGGGGTTCAAGAGACCCAGTACTTC. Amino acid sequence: CSARDRGVQETQYF.

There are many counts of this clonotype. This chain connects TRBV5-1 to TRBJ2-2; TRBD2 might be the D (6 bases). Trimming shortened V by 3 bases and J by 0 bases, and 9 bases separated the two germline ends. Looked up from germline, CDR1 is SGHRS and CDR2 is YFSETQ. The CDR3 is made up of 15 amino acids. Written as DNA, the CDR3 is TGCGCCAGCAGCTCTAGCGCCCCGAACACCGGGGAGCTGTTTTTT. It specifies CASSSSAPNTGELFF.

The CDR3 coding sequence is TGCGGAGGTTATAGCGGGAGGGACTACGAGCAGTACTTC. Protein sequence: CGGYSGRDYEQYF. The chain uses TRBV20-1 and TRBJ2-7, with TRBD2 identical over 11 bases. The CDR3 runs to 13 residues. CDR1 DFQATT and CDR2 SNEGSKA come from the germline V gene (reference sequence).

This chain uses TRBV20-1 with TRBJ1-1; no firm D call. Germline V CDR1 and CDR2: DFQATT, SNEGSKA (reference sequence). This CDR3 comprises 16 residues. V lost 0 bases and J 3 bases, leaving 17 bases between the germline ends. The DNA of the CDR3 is TGCAGTGCTAGAGACCTATTGGTGGGTATGGACACTGAAGCTTTCTTT. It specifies CSARDLLVGMDTEAFF.

CDR3: CASSSLYNGYTF. CDR3 bases: TGTGCCAGCAGTTCCCTGTACAATGGCTACACCTTC. The genes are TRBV12-3 or TRBV12-4 and TRBJ1-2; D unresolved. The CDR3 has 12 residues. Deletions cut 4 bases from V and 6 bases from J, with 9 bases between.

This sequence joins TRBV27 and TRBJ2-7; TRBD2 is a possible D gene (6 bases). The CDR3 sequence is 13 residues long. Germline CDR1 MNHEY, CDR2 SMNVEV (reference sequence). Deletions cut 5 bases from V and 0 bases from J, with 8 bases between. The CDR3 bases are TGTGCCAGCAGTCACGGGAGCTCCTACGAGCAGTACTTC. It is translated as CASSHGSSYEQYF.